The rows below give T cell receptor beta chains drawn from one sample of a study of shared clonotypes between healthy human individuals. Data came from immunoSEQ multiplex PCR; TCRdb stores just in-frame clones and leaves some out. The sample yields about 2.3 million clones, 80% to 95% seen once. The sequenced sample was naive CD4+ T cells from PBMCs. All receptors derive from a young man in good health. Some clones in this sample may be carry-over from other donors' samples. Each CDR3 is given with its conserved first and last residue. The D gene is left open where the match is weak. Clone size is not always given. Where it is, it says once, few, many or a class for expanded clones.

V gene: TRBV6-1
clone size: NA
D gene: NA
J gene: TRBJ2-7
CDR3 DNA: TGTGCCAGCGAAACAAGCGGTGGTCACGAGCAGTACTTC
CDR3 protein: CASETSGGHEQYF

V gene: TRBV29-1
clone size: NA
D gene: TRBD2
J gene: TRBJ2-2
CDR3 DNA: TGCAGCGTTGGTTCTCCGGTTCACCAACCCTCTAGCGGGTACACCGGGGAGCTGTTTTTT
CDR3 protein: CSVGSPVHQPSSGYTGELFF

V gene: TRBV28
clone size: NA
D gene: NA
J gene: TRBJ2-3
CDR3 DNA: TGTGCCAGCACCTCCGGACTGCCTCGGGGCGCAGATACGCAGTATTTT
CDR3 protein: CASTSGLPRGADTQYF

V gene: TRBV6-1
clone size: NA
D gene: NA
J gene: TRBJ1-1
CDR3 DNA: TGTGCCAGCAGTGTCAGCTACAGGGCGGAAGCTTTCTTT
CDR3 protein: CASSVSYRAEAFF

V gene: TRBV4-1
clone size: NA
D gene: TRBD1
J gene: TRBJ1-2
CDR3 DNA: TGCGCCAGCAGCCAAGGGAACAGGGGGGAGGGCTACACCTTC
CDR3 protein: CASSQGNRGEGYTF

V gene: TRBV18
clone size: NA
D gene: NA
J gene: TRBJ2-7
CDR3 DNA: TGTGCCAGCTCCAGGGACATTCCTGGCGAGCAGTACTTC
CDR3 protein: CASSRDIPGEQYF

V gene: TRBV7-2
clone size: once
D gene: NA
J gene: TRBJ1-2
CDR3 DNA: TGTGCCAGCAGCTTATCGTACAGGGAAGGTGATGGCTACACCTTC
CDR3 protein: CASSLSYREGDGYTF

V gene: TRBV4-1
clone size: NA
D gene: NA
J gene: TRBJ2-7
CDR3 DNA: TGCGCCAGCAGCCAAGATGTCATGGTCGGACGGAAAACCTACGAGCAGTACTTC
CDR3 protein: CASSQDVMVGRKTYEQYF

V gene: TRBV27
clone size: NA
D gene: NA
J gene: TRBJ1-6
CDR3 DNA: TGTGCCAGCAGTTTAATCGGGGACCGTGGTTCACCCCTCCACTTT
CDR3 protein: CASSLIGDRGSPLHF

V gene: TRBV7-3
clone size: once
D gene: TRBD2
J gene: TRBJ2-3
CDR3 DNA: TGTGCCAGCAGCTTAGGCTTAGCGACTAGCGGAGATACGCAGTATTTT
CDR3 protein: CASSLGLATSGDTQYF

V gene: TRBV7-3
clone size: NA
D gene: NA
J gene: TRBJ2-1
CDR3 DNA: TGTGCCAGCAGCCCTGGGGGATCCAATGAGCAGTTCTTC
CDR3 protein: CASSPGGSNEQFF

V gene: TRBV15
clone size: NA
D gene: NA
J gene: TRBJ2-7
CDR3 DNA: TGTGCCACCAGCAGAGATCCTTCTAGCTCCTACGAGCAGTACTTC
CDR3 protein: CATSRDPSSSYEQYF

V gene: TRBV11-2
clone size: NA
D gene: TRBD2
J gene: TRBJ2-2
CDR3 DNA: TGTGCCAGCAGCTTCGGACTAGCGGGAGGCACCGGGGAGCTGTTTTTT
CDR3 protein: CASSFGLAGGTGELFF

V gene: TRBV4-2
clone size: NA
D gene: TRBD1
J gene: TRBJ2-7
CDR3 DNA: TGTGCCAGCAGCCAAGATGTAGGGACAGGGTACGAGCAGTACTTC
CDR3 protein: CASSQDVGTGYEQYF

V gene: TRBV5-1
clone size: NA
D gene: TRBD2
J gene: TRBJ2-3
CDR3 DNA: TGCGCCAGCAGCCAAAGTGTTAGCGGGAGTGCAGATACGCAGTATTTT
CDR3 protein: CASSQSVSGSADTQYF

V gene: TRBV30
clone size: NA
D gene: TRBD1
J gene: TRBJ1-2
CDR3 DNA: TGTGCCTGGAGTGACAAGGGACCGGGACAGCGCAGCTATGGCTACACCTTC
CDR3 protein: CAWSDKGPGQRSYGYTF

V gene: TRBV6-5
clone size: NA
D gene: TRBD1
J gene: TRBJ2-7
CDR3 DNA: TGTGCCAGCAGTACCGACAGGGGGAACGAGCAGTACTTC
CDR3 protein: CASSTDRGNEQYF

V gene: TRBV4-3
clone size: NA
D gene: TRBD1
J gene: TRBJ2-7
CDR3 DNA: TGCGCCAGCAGCCAAGATACACAGGGGAGCTCCTACGAGCAGTACTTC
CDR3 protein: CASSQDTQGSSYEQYF

V gene: TRBV5-5
clone size: NA
D gene: NA
J gene: TRBJ1-4
CDR3 DNA: TGTGCCAGCAGCTTGTTGGCAGGCCTTGAAAAACTGTTTTTT
CDR3 protein: CASSLLAGLEKLFF

V gene: TRBV5-1
clone size: NA
D gene: TRBD1
J gene: TRBJ2-1
CDR3 DNA: TGCGCCAGCAGCCCGCGCGGGACAGGGGCGGGCAATGAGCAGTTCTTC
CDR3 protein: CASSPRGTGAGNEQFF

V gene: TRBV5-1
clone size: NA
D gene: TRBD1
J gene: TRBJ2-7
CDR3 DNA: TGCGCCAGCAGCGGGACAGGGGGTAGATACGAGCAGTACTTC
CDR3 protein: CASSGTGGRYEQYF